This entry lists 16 T cell receptor beta chains sequenced from one sample in a study of cytomegalovirus exposure and HLA in healthy donors (dated by TCRdb to 2016 to 2017). Library preparation used the immunoSEQ multiplex PCR assay. The multiplex PCR relied on a mix of 60 forward primers for TCR Vbeta segments and 13 reverse primers for TCR Jbeta segments. Drawn from immuneACCESS, this table holds only the in-frame rearrangements with V and J called that TCRdb kept. Clones are partly lost; checked studies trace under half to an unresolved V gene and leave the rest unexplained. This sample gives some 100,000 clones in total; under 80% of them show up just once. About 4.5% of the sample goes to the ten largest clones. Sequencing was carried out using PBMCs. Receptors were obtained from a woman aged 18 to 35 in good health and CMV-seropositive.

The chain combines TRBV28 with TRBJ2-7, with D possibly being TRBD1 (6 bases). The CDR3 is 15 amino acids. V was clipped by 6 bases and J by 3 bases, with 18 bases between them. Looked up from germline, CDR1 is MDHEN and CDR2 is SYDVKM. CDR3 amino acids: CASSESGTGYYEQYF. The CDR3 bases are TGTGCCAGCAGCGAATCAGGAACAGGGTACTACGAGCAGTACTTC.

The V call is TRBV27, the J call TRBJ2-5; unclear D gene. This CDR3 contains 13 residues. Germline loops: CDR1 MNHEY, CDR2 SMNVEV (reference sequence). V gave up 2 bases and J gave up 5 bases, with 9 bases separating them. In DNA form, the CDR3 reads TGTGCCAGCAGTTTAGGGCCTCGGGAGACCCAGTACTTC. Translation: CASSLGPRETQYF.

This chain joins TRBV7-9 and TRBJ2-1; D possibly corresponds to TRBD1 (6 bases). The CDR3 consists of 13 residues. V was trimmed by 5 bases and J by 4 bases, leaving 9 bases between them. Germline V gene data show CDR1 as SEHNR and CDR2 as FQNEAQ (reference sequence). The CDR3 DNA follows: TGTGCCAGCAGCCGGACAGAGTACAATGAGCAGTTCTTC. This translates into CASSRTEYNEQFF.

The chain employs TRBV7-9 and TRBJ2-7; 9 bases match TRBD1. CDR3 length equals 19 residues. V shed 3 bases and J 0 bases; nucleotides not matched to a gene: 15. CDR1 and CDR2 (germline): SEHNR, FQNEAQ (reference sequence). As DNA, the CDR3 is TGTGCCAGCAGCTTTGCCCGGGACAGGGTATCCCCCAGCTCCTACGAGCAGTACTTC. The encoded protein is CASSFARDRVSPSSYEQYF. Complete variable domain (other parts from reference TRBV7-9 and TRBJ2-7): DTGVSQNPRHKITKRGQNVTFRCDPISEHNRLYWYRQTLGQGPEFLTYFQNEAQLEKSRLLSDRFSAERPKGSFSTLEIQRTEQGDSAMYLCASSFARDRVSPSSYEQYFGPGTRLTVT.

This clone was counted a single time. The rearrangement joins TRBV30 to TRBJ2-7; tentatively, D is TRBD2 (6 bases). The germline V gene encodes CDR1 GTSNPN and CDR2 SVGIG (reference sequence). V lost 1 base to trimming and J lost 3 bases, with 7 bases between them. The CDR3 runs to 12 residues. This CDR3 is CAWSGGNYEQYF. The CDR3 nucleotides are TGTGCCTGGAGTGGCGGGAACTACGAGCAGTACTTC.

The CDR3 sequence is CASSLGRNIQYF. The CDR3 DNA reads TGCGCCAGCAGCTTGGGGAGGAACATTCAGTACTTC. This rearrangement joins TRBV5-1 to TRBJ2-4, with D possibly being TRBD2 (5 bases). The CDR3 has 12 residues. Germline CDR1 SGHRS, CDR2 YFSETQ. The V gene lost 0 bases and the J gene lost 7 bases, with 5 bases spanning the gap.

The gene calls are TRBV11-2 and TRBJ1-3; 8 positions agree with TRBD1. Per the germline V gene, CDR1 is SGHAT and CDR2 is FQNNGV. The CDR3 contains 16 residues. The J segment lost 3 bases and the V segment lost 5 bases, leaving 9 bases of the junction unmatched. CDR3 DNA sequence: TGTGCCAGCAGCCGAGGACAGGGCCAGGGTGGAAACACCATATATTTT. This translates into CASSRGQGQGGNTIYF.

The rearrangement joins TRBV11-3 to TRBJ2-1, with TRBD1 matching 7 bases. The CDR3 is 15 amino acids. Looked up from germline, CDR1 is SGHNT and CDR2 is YENEEA. V dropped 3 bases and J dropped 2; count of bases not matched to a gene: 4. CDR3 loop: CASSFEGGAYNEQFF. CDR3 nucleotide sequence: TGTGCCAGCAGCTTCGAAGGGGGCGCCTACAATGAGCAGTTCTTC. The full variable domain, in which reference TRBV11-3 and TRBJ2-1 provide the parts outside the CDR3, is EAGVVQSPRYKIIEKKQPVAFWCNPISGHNTLYWYLQNLGQGPELLIRYENEEAVDDSQLPKDRFSAERLKGVDSTLKIQPAELGDSAVYLCASSFEGGAYNEQFFGPGTRLTVL.

The chain carries TRBV7-3 and TRBJ1-3; D is unresolved. This CDR3 contains 14 residues. Trimming shortened V by 6 bases and J by 0 bases, and 9 bases separated the two germline ends. CDR1 is SGHTA and CDR2 is FQGTGA in the germline V gene. CDR3 sequence reads: CASRLVVSGNTIYF. CDR3 sequence (DNA): TGTGCCAGCAGACTTGTGGTCTCTGGAAACACCATATATTTT.

The chain couples TRBV7-2 to TRBJ2-7, with 7 bases aligning to TRBD1. V gave up 5 bases and J gave up 2 bases; unmatched junction bases: 6. The CDR3 length is 14 residues. The germline gives CDR1 SGHTA, CDR2 FQGNSA. The CDR3 DNA is TGTGCCAGCAGCACCGGGACAGTGCCCTACGAGCAGTACTTC. Its translation: CASSTGTVPYEQYF.

This clone appeared a few times. The chain has TRBV10-3 and TRBJ1-1, with TRBD1 matching 9 bases. CDR3 size: 14 residues. Germline V CDR1 and CDR2: ENHRY, SYGVKD. V lost 6 bases to trimming and J lost 1 base; unmatched junction nucleotides: 3. In DNA form, the CDR3 reads TGTGCCATCAGCCCGGACAGGGGGAACACTGAAGCTTTCTTT. Residues: CAISPDRGNTEAFF.

This chain uses TRBV7-3 with TRBJ2-7, with a weak D call TRBD2 (6 bases). Germline V gene sequence: CDR1 SGHTA, CDR2 FQGTGA. The length of the CDR3 is 15 residues. Trimming took 2 bases from V and 1 from J, leaving 12 bases between them. The CDR3 bases are TGTGCCAGCAGCTTAGAAGCGGGTGTTTCCTACGAGCAGTACTTC. The encoded protein is CASSLEAGVSYEQYF.

The V call is TRBV10-2, the J call TRBJ2-7, with 9 bases lining up with TRBD1. The junction had 5 bases not matched to a gene; V was cut back by 7 bases and J by 1 base. CDR1 is WSHSY and CDR2 is SAAADI in the germline V gene. The CDR3 sequence is 14 residues long. The CDR3 nucleotides read TGCGCCAGCACCACGGGACAGGGTTCCTACGAGCAGTACTTC. Protein sequence: CASTTGQGSYEQYF.

This rearrangement joins TRBV11-3 to TRBJ2-5, with TRBD2 matching over 7 bases. CDR3 size: 13 residues. From germline, CDR1 is SGHNT and CDR2 YENEEA. V lost 0 bases, J lost 7 bases, and 2 bases stayed unmatched. The CDR3 reads CASSLERELTQYF. The CDR3 nucleotides are TGTGCCAGCAGCTTAGAGCGGGAGTTGACCCAGTACTTC.

This clone was recorded a few times. The chain recombines TRBV9 with TRBJ1-2; 8 nucleotides line up with TRBD1. After removal of 4 bases from V and 4 bases from J, the junction contained 6 bases not matched to a gene. The length of the CDR3 is 14 residues. Germline assignment: CDR1 SGDLS and CDR2 YYNGEE. CDR3 sequence (DNA): TGTGCCAGCAGCTCCCGGACAGGGCTCTATGGCTACACCTTC. Translation: CASSSRTGLYGYTF.

The chain couples TRBV30 to TRBJ2-5; a weak D match, TRBD1 (5 bases). Matching the DNA end better, TRBJ2-7 makes the J call doubtful. CDR3 length: 14 residues. CDR1 and CDR2 from the germline V gene are GTSNPN and SVGIG (reference sequence). CDR3 loop: CAWSVGQGFYEQYF. The CDR3 bases are TGTGCCTGGAGTGTCGGGCAGGGTTTCTACGAGCAGTACTTC.